In its sample, the clone carrying this T cell receptor (beta chain) was seen a few times. This entry is derived from a study of blood T cell repertoires in COVID-19. Study background: Spain, Italy and the United States supplied samples that represented acute and convalescent COVID-19. From T cells, B-cell-depleted T cells, or PBMCs came the material, which was cDNA or gDNA.

Per germline, CDR1 LNHDA and CDR2 SQIVND (reference sequence). The ends lost 7 bases at V and 3 bases at J; junction bases unmatched: 17. This CDR3 has 18 residues. Measured with immunoSEQ multiplex PCR; TCRdb has only the in-frame clones, and not every one. The data show fewer than 75,000 clones, under 85% seen once. This TCR came from a man aged 60-69 years with acute or convalescent COVID-19. The V gene is TRBV19, the J gene TRBJ2-2; the match to TRBD2 covers 7 bases. Sequences were obtained from peripheral blood. DNA for the CDR3: TGTGCCAGTATCTCCCCGGGGGGTTGGGCAGGCTACACCGGGGAGCTGTTTTTT. Its translation is CASISPGGWAGYTGELFF.